The 9 T cell receptor beta chains in this list originate from one sample, sequenced in a study of beta chain features in type 1 diabetes. Findings and limits, study-wide: Moderately but significantly shorter TCRB CDR3s were found in Type 1 diabetes patients in all four CD4+ subsets.

The antigens these receptors bind are not known. Investigators reverse transcribed all isolated RNA, so they sequenced expressed TCRB transcripts. Clones were sequenced by immunoSEQ multiplex PCR, and TCRdb holds only the in-frame ones, with some missing. The sample has some 700,000 clones; under 15% are singletons. Sequencing input: naive CD4+ T cells from blood. Receptors were obtained from a man younger than 35 with type 1 diabetes.

In its sample, this clone was seen a few times. Other DNA sequences in this sample translate to the same CDR3. The chain employs TRBV30 and TRBJ1-1, with TRBD1 matching 7 bases. There are 13 residues in the CDR3. J was trimmed by 1 base and V by 2 bases; bases with no gene match: 1. The germline gives CDR1 GTSNPN, CDR2 SVGIG (reference sequence). CDR3 residues: CAWSRQGNTEAFF. The CDR3 nucleotides read TGTGCCTGGAGTCGACAGGGGAACACTGAAGCTTTCTTT.

This clone was picked up a small number of times. The rearrangement joins TRBV5-4 to TRBJ1-4; 7 nucleotides agree with TRBD1. CDR3 length: 16 amino acids. Germline CDR1 and CDR2: SGHNT and YYREEE (reference sequence). Trimming took 4 bases from V and 3 from J; bases not matched to a gene: 9. CDR3 sequence (DNA): TGTGCCAGCAGCCCCCCCCCGGGACAGCCTAATGAAAAACTGTTTTTT. Amino acids: CASSPPPGQPNEKLFF.

This clone was counted a few times. This chain uses TRBV5-1 with TRBJ2-5; TRBD1 might be the D (6 bases). Per germline, CDR1 SGHRS and CDR2 YFSETQ. The ends were cut back, 2 bases at V and 0 bases at J, with 8 bases in the middle. The CDR3 is 14 residues long. CDR3 residues: CASSFGQYQETQYF. The CDR3 DNA is TGCGCCAGCAGCTTCGGACAGTACCAAGAGACCCAGTACTTC.

The chain recombines TRBV30 with TRBJ1-6; maybe TRBD1 (5 bases). CDR1 and CDR2 from the germline V gene are GTSNPN and SVGIG (reference sequence). V dropped 4 bases and J dropped 10 bases, with 14 bases sitting between them. This CDR3 has 13 residues. The CDR3 protein is CAWTSTEPSPLHF. DNA for the CDR3: TGTGCCTGGACTTCGACAGAGCCATCACCCCTCCACTTT.

The CDR3 spells CASSVQTEPYSPLHF. Here the CDR3 DNA reads TGTGCCAGCAGCGTACAGACAGAGCCCTATTCACCCCTCCACTTT. The rearrangement uses TRBV9 and TRBJ1-6; possible D gene TRBD1, 5 bases. V was pared by 1 base and J by 8 bases, with 13 bases between. Germline V gene lookup returns CDR1 SGDLS and CDR2 YYNGEE. The CDR3 is 15 amino acids.

This chain joins TRBV27 and TRBJ2-7; TRBD1 agrees at 8 bases. Germline loops: CDR1 MNHEY, CDR2 SMNVEV (reference sequence). The CDR3 totals 14 residues. V was clipped by 6 bases and J by 0 bases; unmatched bases: 4. The CDR3 DNA follows: TGTGCCAGCAGCTACAGGGGGAGCTCCTACGAGCAGTACTTC. As protein: CASSYRGSSYEQYF.

The J gene is TRBJ1-3, the V gene TRBV30; D is undetermined. The V end was cut by 4 bases, the J end by 0 bases, with 10 bases between. Germline loops: CDR1 GTSNPN, CDR2 SVGIG (reference sequence). The CDR3 length is 14 residues. In nucleotides, the CDR3 is TGTGCCTGGACGTTTCAACACTCTGGAAACACCATATATTTT. It is translated as CAWTFQHSGNTIYF. Together with reference TRBV30 and TRBJ1-3, the CDR3 gives the full variable domain: SQTIHQWPATLVQPVGSPLSLECTVEGTSNPNLYWYRQAAGRGLQLLFYSVGIGQISSEVPQNLSASRPQDRQFILSSKKLLLSDSGFYLCAWTFQHSGNTIYFGEGSWLTVV.

The chain carries TRBV5-6 and TRBJ1-1, with 8 bases identical to TRBD1. Looked up from germline, CDR1 is SGHDT and CDR2 is YYEEEE. This CDR3 spans 15 amino acids. The J segment lost 5 bases and the V segment lost 6 bases, leaving 12 bases of the junction unmatched. CDR3 nucleotides: TGTGCCAGCACCCCACAGGCCACAGGGGGTACTGAAGCTTTCTTT. Protein sequence: CASTPQATGGTEAFF. Together with reference TRBV5-6 and TRBJ1-1, the CDR3 gives the full variable domain: DAGVTQSPTHLIKTRGQQVTLRCSPKSGHDTVSWYQQALGQGPQFIFQYYEEEERQRGNFPDRFSGHQFPNYSSELNVNALLLGDSALYLCASTPQATGGTEAFFGQGTRLTVV.

This clone was seen only a few times. This CDR3 is CATSSYGTGGDEKLFF. The CDR3 DNA reads as TGTGCCACCAGCAGCTACGGGACAGGGGGAGATGAAAAACTGTTTTTT. The chain recombines TRBV15 with TRBJ1-4; 11 bases map to TRBD1. Germline CDR1 and CDR2: LNHNV and YYDKDF (reference sequence). The CDR3 has 16 residues. Trimming cost V 3 bases and J 6 bases; bases outside gene matches: 6. The entire variable domain, with the rest obtained from reference TRBV15 and TRBJ1-4, is as follows: DAMVIQNPRYQVTQFGKPVTLSCSQTLNHNVMYWYQQKSSQAPKLLFHYYDKDFNNEADTPDNFQSRRPNTSFCFLDIRSPGLGDTAMYLCATSSYGTGGDEKLFFGSGTQLSVL.